This entry is about one T cell receptor (beta chain). Its target is unknown. The record originates from a study of CXCR3-negative and CXCR3-positive naive CD8 T cells. General study points: For CXCR3-positive naive cells, TRB CDR3s were more hydrophobic than those of CXCR3-negative naive cells. In cryopreserved cells, CXCR3 expression partially decreased, and fresh PBMCs were used in most assays.

The libraries of TRB cDNA were prepared using 5' RACE with UMI labels. TCRdb reprocessed the 5' RACE reads, keeping one entry per CDR3 protein, no DNA. The sample has 120,000 to 150,000 distinct CDR3 sequences. This CDR3 has 14 residues. The germline CDR1 and CDR2 sequences are SGHRS and YFSETQ. Material for sequencing was naive CXCR3+ CD8+ T cells from blood. This sample's subset: CD45RO-CCR7+CD27+CD95- naive CD8+ T cells expressing CXCR3 (TNR3+). The sequence came from a human donor in good health. Some clones in this sample may be carry-over from other donors' samples. The gene calls are TRBV5-1 and TRBJ2-1. Here the CDR3 reads CASSLSGDYNEQFF.